The rows below give T cell receptor beta chains drawn from one sample of a study of T cells after yellow fever vaccination. Each CDR3 protein gets one entry after TCRdb re-called the 5' RACE reads with MiXCR. The sample yields some 600,000 distinct CDR3 sequences, 9% to 15% seen once. The source material was PBMCs, sampled on the day of the yellow fever booster vaccination. These TCRs come from a man between 25 and 39 years old who received the YFV17D yellow fever vaccine. Each CDR3 is given with its conserved first and last residue. Each record gives: clone size, J gene, V gene, CDR3 length, CDR3 protein. Clone size, where shown, is once, few, many, or a class for clones that have expanded.

. TRBJ2-1 TRBV20-1 18 CSARTGLAEGSSYNEQFF
. TRBJ2-7 TRBV28 14 CASSFPGFSYEQYF
. TRBJ1-1 TRBV20-1 16 CSARFRRRARDTEAFF
few TRBJ2-1 TRBV5-1 13 CASSLGLADMRFF
few TRBJ1-1 TRBV21-1 14 CASSKEGILLRAFF
. TRBJ2-5 TRBV20-1 15 CSATTLAGGGETQYF
many TRBJ2-7 TRBV7-9 13 CASSSVGNYEQYF
few TRBJ2-7 TRBV29-1 16 CSVAGTSGSGKYEQYF
few TRBJ2-3 TRBV7-2 15 CASSLAGQITDTQYF
. TRBJ1-6 TRBV12-3/TRBV12-4 14 CASRLGQGTSPLHF
few TRBJ2-7 TRBV12-3/TRBV12-4 13 CASSVTDLNEQYF
. TRBJ1-6 TRBV21-1 19 CASSKHPRDSSSYNSPLHF
. TRBJ2-7 TRBV3-1 14 CASSQEKNTYEQYF
few TRBJ2-2 TRBV3-1 12 CASSQDPGELFF
. TRBJ1-5 TRBV6-2/TRBV6-3 16 CASSYHKTGGNQPQHF
few TRBJ2-3 TRBV5-4 13 CAIAGRGGDTQYF
few TRBJ1-1 TRBV29-1 13 CSVVDRANTEAFF
once TRBJ1-6 TRBV20-1 14 CSARRGQNNSPLHF
few TRBJ2-1 TRBV28 16 CASSLPGTSGYNEQFF
. TRBJ2-1 TRBV20-1 16 CSARVPGTSGPADRFF